These T cell receptor beta chains were read from a single sample in a study of blood T cell repertoires in COVID-19. Clones were sequenced by immunoSEQ multiplex PCR, and TCRdb holds only the in-frame ones, with some missing. The top ten clones hold approximately 1.8% of a sample with hundreds of thousands of clones, roughly 89% of them seen once. Sequenced sample: peripheral blood. The receptors were gathered from a woman between 25 and 40 years old with COVID-19, enrolled during active disease. CDR3s include the opening cysteine and the closing phenylalanine or tryptophan. D genes are given only for firm matches. Only some rows state a clone size, as once, few, many or a class for expanded clones.

v_gene: TRBV28; abundance: NA; d_gene: NA; j_gene: TRBJ1-2; CDR3nt: TGTGCCAGCAGCCCAGGGGCTGCATATGGCTACACCTTC; CDR3aa: CASSPGAAYGYTF
v_gene: TRBV6-1; abundance: NA; d_gene: NA; j_gene: TRBJ2-2; CDR3nt: TGTGCCAGCAGTGAGCAGGGGATGAACACCGGGGAGCTGTTTTTT; CDR3aa: CASSEQGMNTGELFF
v_gene: TRBV5-1; abundance: NA; d_gene: NA; j_gene: TRBJ2-5; CDR3nt: TGCGCCAGCAGCTTTAGCGAAGAGACCCAGTACTTC; CDR3aa: CASSFSEETQYF
v_gene: TRBV11-3; abundance: NA; d_gene: TRBD1; j_gene: TRBJ2-2; CDR3nt: TGTGCCAGCAGCTCGACAGGGAACGGGGCCGGGGAGCTGTTTTTT; CDR3aa: CASSSTGNGAGELFF
v_gene: TRBV21-1; abundance: once; d_gene: NA; j_gene: TRBJ1-1; CDR3nt: TGTGCCAGCCGCACCGGACAGGGCGGCACTGAAGCTTTCTTT; CDR3aa: CASRTGQGGTEAFF
v_gene: TRBV20-1; abundance: NA; d_gene: NA; j_gene: TRBJ2-1; CDR3nt: TGCAGTGCTAGTTCAGGGGTGCGTGAGCAGTTCTTC; CDR3aa: CSASSGVREQFF
v_gene: TRBV7-9; abundance: NA; d_gene: TRBD2; j_gene: TRBJ2-1; CDR3nt: TGTGCCAGCAGCTTAACTAGCGGGGGGGCCGCGGATGAGCAGTTCTTC; CDR3aa: CASSLTSGGAADEQFF
v_gene: TRBV19; abundance: NA; d_gene: NA; j_gene: TRBJ2-2; CDR3nt: TGTGCCAGTAGTCCTCAGGGGCACAACACCGGGGAGCTGTTTTTT; CDR3aa: CASSPQGHNTGELFF
v_gene: TRBV5-5; abundance: NA; d_gene: TRBD1; j_gene: TRBJ2-1; CDR3nt: TGTGCCAGCAGCGCGTGGGACAGGGGGGAGCAGTTCTTC; CDR3aa: CASSAWDRGEQFF
v_gene: TRBV30; abundance: NA; d_gene: NA; j_gene: TRBJ2-7; CDR3nt: TGTGCCTGGAGTATGGGAGGATCCTACGAGCAGTACTTC; CDR3aa: CAWSMGGSYEQYF
v_gene: TRBV4-1; abundance: NA; d_gene: TRBD1; j_gene: TRBJ1-2; CDR3nt: TGCGCCAGCAGCCGAGACCCGGGACAGGGTAACGGTGGCTACACCTTC; CDR3aa: CASSRDPGQGNGGYTF
v_gene: TRBV9; abundance: NA; d_gene: NA; j_gene: TRBJ1-2; CDR3nt: TGTGCCAGTGGGGGCGATGGCTACACCTTC; CDR3aa: CASGGDGYTF
v_gene: TRBV5-5; abundance: NA; d_gene: NA; j_gene: TRBJ2-5; CDR3nt: TGTGCCAGCAGCCCCGGGGGTGGCCGGGGACAGATAATTGGAGAGACCCAGTACTTC; CDR3aa: CASSPGGGRGQIIGETQYF
v_gene: TRBV6-5; abundance: NA; d_gene: TRBD1; j_gene: TRBJ1-5; CDR3nt: TGTGCCAGCCGGGACAGCTACCAGCCCCAGCATTTT; CDR3aa: CASRDSYQPQHF
v_gene: TRBV6-6; abundance: NA; d_gene: TRBD1; j_gene: TRBJ1-1; CDR3nt: TGTGCCAGCAGGACAGGGTCTCCTGAAGCTTTCTTT; CDR3aa: CASRTGSPEAFF
v_gene: TRBV5-6; abundance: NA; d_gene: TRBD1; j_gene: TRBJ1-6; CDR3nt: TGTGCCAGCAGCTTGTTGACAGGGTTTGGGTCACCCCTCCACTTT; CDR3aa: CASSLLTGFGSPLHF
v_gene: TRBV15; abundance: NA; d_gene: NA; j_gene: TRBJ1-3; CDR3nt: TGTGCCACCAGCAACAGGCCAGACCACTCTGGAAACACCATATATTTT; CDR3aa: CATSNRPDHSGNTIYF
v_gene: TRBV27; abundance: NA; d_gene: NA; j_gene: TRBJ1-1; CDR3nt: TGTGCCAGCAGCATCGGGGTAGGGACTGAAGCTTTCTTT; CDR3aa: CASSIGVGTEAFF
v_gene: TRBV4-1; abundance: NA; d_gene: TRBD1; j_gene: TRBJ1-1; CDR3nt: TGCGCCAGCAGCGATACCAGGACAGGGGACACTGAAGCTTTCTTT; CDR3aa: CASSDTRTGDTEAFF
v_gene: TRBV19; abundance: NA; d_gene: NA; j_gene: TRBJ1-4; CDR3nt: TGTGCCAGTAGGAGAAGACAAACTAATGAAAAACTGTTTTTT; CDR3aa: CASRRRQTNEKLFF
v_gene: TRBV15; abundance: NA; d_gene: TRBD1; j_gene: TRBJ1-1; CDR3nt: TGTGCCACCAGCAGGCTCAAGACAGGGTTTAACACTGAAGCTTTCTTT; CDR3aa: CATSRLKTGFNTEAFF
v_gene: TRBV20-1; abundance: NA; d_gene: TRBD1; j_gene: TRBJ1-1; CDR3nt: TGCAGTGCTTTCGACAGGGGAGCTTTCTTT; CDR3aa: CSAFDRGAFF
v_gene: TRBV24-1; abundance: NA; d_gene: NA; j_gene: TRBJ2-5; CDR3nt: TGTGCCACCAGTGTCTCCACAGGCGACCGTAAAGAGACCCAGTACTTC; CDR3aa: CATSVSTGDRKETQYF
v_gene: TRBV11-2; abundance: NA; d_gene: TRBD1; j_gene: TRBJ1-4; CDR3nt: TGTGCCAGCAGCTCCCGGGACCCAGGGGGAAAACTGTTTTTT; CDR3aa: CASSSRDPGGKLFF
v_gene: TRBV19; abundance: NA; d_gene: NA; j_gene: TRBJ1-2; CDR3nt: TGTGCCAGTAGAGGAGACAGGACTTATGGCTACACCTTC; CDR3aa: CASRGDRTYGYTF
v_gene: TRBV10-3; abundance: once; d_gene: NA; j_gene: TRBJ1-1; CDR3nt: TGTGCCATCAGTGAAGGACAAACAAACACTGAAGCTTTCTTT; CDR3aa: CAISEGQTNTEAFF
v_gene: TRBV4-3; abundance: NA; d_gene: TRBD2; j_gene: TRBJ2-5; CDR3nt: TGCGCCAGCAGCCAAGGGGGACTAGCGGGGAAAGAGACCCAGTACTTC; CDR3aa: CASSQGGLAGKETQYF
v_gene: TRBV27; abundance: NA; d_gene: NA; j_gene: TRBJ1-1; CDR3nt: TGTGCCAGCAGTCGAGGGGGTGAAGCTTTCTTT; CDR3aa: CASSRGGEAFF
v_gene: TRBV11-3; abundance: NA; d_gene: TRBD1; j_gene: TRBJ2-7; CDR3nt: TGTGCCAGCAGCCGCTTTACAGGGGAGACCTCCGAGCAGTACTTC; CDR3aa: CASSRFTGETSEQYF
v_gene: TRBV4-1; abundance: NA; d_gene: NA; j_gene: TRBJ2-3; CDR3nt: TGCGCCAGCAGCCCCCGCGGAATGGAGGCTCCAGATACGCAGTATTTT; CDR3aa: CASSPRGMEAPDTQYF
v_gene: TRBV4-3; abundance: NA; d_gene: NA; j_gene: TRBJ1-2; CDR3nt: TGCGCCAGCAGCCAAGTCGACAGGATCTATGGCTACACCTTC; CDR3aa: CASSQVDRIYGYTF
v_gene: TRBV30; abundance: NA; d_gene: NA; j_gene: TRBJ1-1; CDR3nt: TGTGCCTGGAGTCCGGGAGGAAGGGGGGGGACTGAAGCTTTCTTT; CDR3aa: CAWSPGGRGGTEAFF
v_gene: TRBV9; abundance: NA; d_gene: NA; j_gene: TRBJ1-4; CDR3nt: TGTGCCAGTTCGGGGAGTAATGAAAAACTGTTTTTT; CDR3aa: CASSGSNEKLFF
v_gene: TRBV6-5; abundance: NA; d_gene: TRBD1; j_gene: TRBJ1-6; CDR3nt: TGTGCCAGCAGTTTGGGACAGCCTTATAATTCACCCCTCCACTTT; CDR3aa: CASSLGQPYNSPLHF
v_gene: TRBV7-2; abundance: NA; d_gene: NA; j_gene: TRBJ2-3; CDR3nt: TGTGCCAGCCGCCATCCTAGCCCGGGAACAGATACGCAGTATTTT; CDR3aa: CASRHPSPGTDTQYF
v_gene: TRBV7-2; abundance: few; d_gene: NA; j_gene: TRBJ1-6; CDR3nt: TGTGCCAGCAGCTTAGGGACATTTGGATCACCCCTCCACTTT; CDR3aa: CASSLGTFGSPLHF
v_gene: TRBV9; abundance: NA; d_gene: NA; j_gene: TRBJ2-2; CDR3nt: TGTGCCAGCAGCGTAGTGTCCCAAAGCAGGGAGCTGTTTTTT; CDR3aa: CASSVVSQSRELFF
v_gene: TRBV19; abundance: NA; d_gene: TRBD1; j_gene: TRBJ1-5; CDR3nt: TGTGCCAGTAGTTTACAGGGGGCGAGTTTCCAGCCCCAGCATTTT; CDR3aa: CASSLQGASFQPQHF